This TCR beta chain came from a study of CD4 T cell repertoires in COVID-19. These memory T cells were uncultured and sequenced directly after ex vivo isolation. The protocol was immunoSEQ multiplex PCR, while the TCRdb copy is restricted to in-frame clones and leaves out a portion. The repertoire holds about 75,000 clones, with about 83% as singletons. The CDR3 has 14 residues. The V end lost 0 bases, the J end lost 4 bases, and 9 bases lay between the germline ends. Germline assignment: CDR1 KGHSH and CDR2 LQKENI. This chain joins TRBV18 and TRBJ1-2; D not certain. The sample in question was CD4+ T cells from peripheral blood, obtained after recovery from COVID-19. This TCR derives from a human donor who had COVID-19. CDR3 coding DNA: TGTGCCAGCTCACCACCGGCAGCCGGCTATGGCTACACCTTC. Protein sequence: CASSPPAAGYGYTF.